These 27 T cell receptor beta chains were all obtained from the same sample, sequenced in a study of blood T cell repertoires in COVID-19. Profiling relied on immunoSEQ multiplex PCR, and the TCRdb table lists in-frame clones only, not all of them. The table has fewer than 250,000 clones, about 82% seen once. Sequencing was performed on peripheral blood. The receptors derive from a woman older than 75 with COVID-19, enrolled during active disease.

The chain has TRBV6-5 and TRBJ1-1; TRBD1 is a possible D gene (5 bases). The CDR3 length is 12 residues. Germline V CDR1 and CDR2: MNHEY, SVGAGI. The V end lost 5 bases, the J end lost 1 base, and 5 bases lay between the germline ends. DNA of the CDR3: TGTGCCAGCAGTACAGGGAACACTGAAGCTTTCTTT. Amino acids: CASSTGNTEAFF.

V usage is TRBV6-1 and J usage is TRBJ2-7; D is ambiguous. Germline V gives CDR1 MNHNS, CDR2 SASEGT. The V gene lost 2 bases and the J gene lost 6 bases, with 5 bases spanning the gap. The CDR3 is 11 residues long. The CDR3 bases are TGTGCCAGCAGTGAATCCCTCGAGCAGTACTTC. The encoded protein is CASSESLEQYF.

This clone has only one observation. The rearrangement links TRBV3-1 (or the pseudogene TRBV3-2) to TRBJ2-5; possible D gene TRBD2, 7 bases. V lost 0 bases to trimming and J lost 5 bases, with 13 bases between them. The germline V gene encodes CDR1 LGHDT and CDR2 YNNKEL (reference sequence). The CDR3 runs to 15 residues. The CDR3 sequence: CASSQDVGGAETQYF. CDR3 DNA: TGTGCCAGCAGCCAAGATGTTGGGGGGGCGGAGACCCAGTACTTC.

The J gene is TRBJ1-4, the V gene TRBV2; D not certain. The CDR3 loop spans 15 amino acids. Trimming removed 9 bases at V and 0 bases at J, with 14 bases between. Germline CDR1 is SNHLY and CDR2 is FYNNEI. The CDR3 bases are TGTGCCAGTAGCGAGACTCCGGCAACTAATGAAAAACTGTTTTTT. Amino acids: CASSETPATNEKLFF.

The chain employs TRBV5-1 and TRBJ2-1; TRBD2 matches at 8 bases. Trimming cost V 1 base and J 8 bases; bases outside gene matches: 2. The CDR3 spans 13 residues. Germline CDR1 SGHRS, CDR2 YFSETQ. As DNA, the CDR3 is TGCGCCAGCAGCTTGCGGGGGGGCGATGAGCAGTTCTTC. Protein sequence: CASSLRGGDEQFF.

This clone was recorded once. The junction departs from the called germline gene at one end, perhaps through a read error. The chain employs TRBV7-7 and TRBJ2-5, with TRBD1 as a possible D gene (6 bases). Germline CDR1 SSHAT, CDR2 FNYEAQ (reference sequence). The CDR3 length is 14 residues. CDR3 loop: CASSLQGMRETQYF. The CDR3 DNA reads TGTGCTAGCAGCCTACAGGGTATGAGGGAGACCCAGTACTTC.

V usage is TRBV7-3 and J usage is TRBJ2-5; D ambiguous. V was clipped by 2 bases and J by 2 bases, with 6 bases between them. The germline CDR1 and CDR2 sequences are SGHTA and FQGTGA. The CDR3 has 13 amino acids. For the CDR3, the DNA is TGTGCCAGCAGCTTAGTCGGTCAAGAGACCCAGTACTTC. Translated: CASSLVGQETQYF.

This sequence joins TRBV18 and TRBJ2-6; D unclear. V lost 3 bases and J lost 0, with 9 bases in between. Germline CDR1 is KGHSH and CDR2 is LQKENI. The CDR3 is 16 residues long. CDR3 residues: CASSPTELSGANVLTF. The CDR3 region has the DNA TGTGCCAGCTCACCCACTGAACTCTCTGGGGCCAACGTCCTGACTTTC.

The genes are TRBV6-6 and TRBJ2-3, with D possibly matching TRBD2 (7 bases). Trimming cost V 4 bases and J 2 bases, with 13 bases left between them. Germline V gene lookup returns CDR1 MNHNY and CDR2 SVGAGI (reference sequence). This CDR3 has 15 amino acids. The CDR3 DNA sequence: TGTGCCAGCAGTTGGGGGGGGCAGGACACAGATACGCAGTATTTT. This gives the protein CASSWGGQDTDTQYF.

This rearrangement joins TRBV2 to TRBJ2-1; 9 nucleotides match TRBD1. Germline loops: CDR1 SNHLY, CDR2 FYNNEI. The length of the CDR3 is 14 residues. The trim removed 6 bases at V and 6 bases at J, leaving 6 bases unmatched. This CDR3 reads CASSPTTGGNEQFF. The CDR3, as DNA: TGTGCCAGCAGCCCCACGACAGGGGGCAATGAGCAGTTCTTC. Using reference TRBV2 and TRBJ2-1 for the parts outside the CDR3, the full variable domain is EPEVTQTPSHQVTQMGQEVILRCVPISNHLYFYWYRQILGQKVEFLVSFYNNEISEKSEIFDDQFSVERPDGSNFTLKIRSTKLEDSAMYFCASSPTTGGNEQFFGPGTRLTVL.

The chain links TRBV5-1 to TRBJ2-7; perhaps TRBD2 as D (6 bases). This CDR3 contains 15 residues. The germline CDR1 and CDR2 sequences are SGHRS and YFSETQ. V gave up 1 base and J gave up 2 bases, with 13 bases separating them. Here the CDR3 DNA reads TGCGCCAGCAGCTTGTCCGGGGGTGGGACCTACGAGCAGTACTTC. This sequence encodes CASSLSGGGTYEQYF.

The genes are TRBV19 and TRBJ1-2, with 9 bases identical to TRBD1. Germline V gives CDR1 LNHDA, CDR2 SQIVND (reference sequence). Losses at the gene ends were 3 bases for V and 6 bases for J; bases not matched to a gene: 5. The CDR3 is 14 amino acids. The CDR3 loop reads CASSMGTGSHGYTF. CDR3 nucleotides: TGTGCCAGTAGTATGGGGACAGGGTCCCATGGCTACACCTTC.

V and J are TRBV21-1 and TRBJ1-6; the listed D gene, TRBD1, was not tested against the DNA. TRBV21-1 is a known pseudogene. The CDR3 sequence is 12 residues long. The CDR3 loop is CATRDRPSPLHF. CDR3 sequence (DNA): TGTGCCACTAGGGACAGGCCCTCACCCCTCCACTTT.

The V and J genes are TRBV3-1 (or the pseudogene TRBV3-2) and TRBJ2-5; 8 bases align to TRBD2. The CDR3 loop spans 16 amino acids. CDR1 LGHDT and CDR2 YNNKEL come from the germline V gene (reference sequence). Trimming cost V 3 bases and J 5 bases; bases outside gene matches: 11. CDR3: CASSHANRGGSETQYF. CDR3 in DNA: TGTGCCAGCAGCCATGCGAACCGGGGGGGCAGTGAGACCCAGTACTTC.

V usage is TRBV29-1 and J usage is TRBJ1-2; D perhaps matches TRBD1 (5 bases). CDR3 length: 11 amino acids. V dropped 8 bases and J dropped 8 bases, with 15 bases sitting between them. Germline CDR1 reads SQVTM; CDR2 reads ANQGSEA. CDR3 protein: CSSQGGNGYTF. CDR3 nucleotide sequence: TGCAGCTCTCAGGGCGGGAACGGCTACACCTTC. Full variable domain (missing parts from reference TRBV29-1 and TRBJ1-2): SAVISQKPSRDICQRGTSLTIQCQVDSQVTMMFWYRQQPGQSLTLIATANQGSEATYESGFVIDKFPISRPNLTFSTLTVSNMSPEDSSIYLCSSQGGNGYTFGSGTRLTVV.

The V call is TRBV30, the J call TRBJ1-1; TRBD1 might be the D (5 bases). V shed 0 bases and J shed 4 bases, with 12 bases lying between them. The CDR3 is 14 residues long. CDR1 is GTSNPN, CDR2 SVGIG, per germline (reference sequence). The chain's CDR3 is CAWSVRAGGTEAFF. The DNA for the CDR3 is TGTGCCTGGAGTGTTCGGGCCGGGGGCACTGAAGCTTTCTTT.

The CDR3 protein is CSASKNIQYF. The CDR3 DNA reads TGCAGTGCCAGCAAAAACATTCAGTACTTC. V gene TRBV20-1 combines with J gene TRBJ2-4; D not resolved. CDR3 size: 10 residues. The germline V and J ends were trimmed by 6 bases and 3 bases, with 3 bases remaining between them. Germline V gene sequence: CDR1 DFQATT, CDR2 SNEGSKA (reference sequence).

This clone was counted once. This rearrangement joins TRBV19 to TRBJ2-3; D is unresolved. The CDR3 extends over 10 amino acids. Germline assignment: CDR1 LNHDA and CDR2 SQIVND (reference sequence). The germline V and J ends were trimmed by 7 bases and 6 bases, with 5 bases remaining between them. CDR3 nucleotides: TGTGCCAGTAACCGGGATACGCAGTATTTT. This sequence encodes CASNRDTQYF.

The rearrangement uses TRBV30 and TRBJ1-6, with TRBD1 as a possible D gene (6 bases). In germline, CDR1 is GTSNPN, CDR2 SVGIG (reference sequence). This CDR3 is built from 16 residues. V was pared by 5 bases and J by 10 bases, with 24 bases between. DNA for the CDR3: TGTGCCTGGGTCCGAGGGCAGCCAGGGGTTGAATCACCCCTCCACTTT. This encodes CAWVRGQPGVESPLHF.

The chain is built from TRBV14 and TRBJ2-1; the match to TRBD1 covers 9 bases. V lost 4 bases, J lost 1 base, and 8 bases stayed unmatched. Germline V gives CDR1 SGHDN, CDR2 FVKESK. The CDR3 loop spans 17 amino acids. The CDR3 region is CASSPGTGYESYNEQFF. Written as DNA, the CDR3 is TGTGCCAGCAGCCCTGGGACAGGGTACGAATCCTACAATGAGCAGTTCTTC. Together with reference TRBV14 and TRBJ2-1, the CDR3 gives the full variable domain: EAGVTQFPSHSVIEKGQTVTLRCDPISGHDNLYWYRRVMGKEIKFLLHFVKESKQDESGMPNNRFLAERTGGTYSTLKVQPAELEDSGVYFCASSPGTGYESYNEQFFGPGTRLTVL.

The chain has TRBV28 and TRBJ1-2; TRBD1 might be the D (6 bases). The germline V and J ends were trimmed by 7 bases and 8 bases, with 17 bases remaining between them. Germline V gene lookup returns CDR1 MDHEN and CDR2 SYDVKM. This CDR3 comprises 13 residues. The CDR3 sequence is CASTLDSDRGYTF. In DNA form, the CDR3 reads TGTGCCAGCACTCTGGACAGTGACAGGGGCTACACCTTC.

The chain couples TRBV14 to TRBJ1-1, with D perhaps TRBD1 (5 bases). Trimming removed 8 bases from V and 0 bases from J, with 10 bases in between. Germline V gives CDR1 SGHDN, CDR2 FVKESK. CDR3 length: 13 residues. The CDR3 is CASSKGLNTEAFF. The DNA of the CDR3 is TGTGCCAGCTCAAAGGGGTTGAACACTGAAGCTTTCTTT. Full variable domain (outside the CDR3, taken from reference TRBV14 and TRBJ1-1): EAGVTQFPSHSVIEKGQTVTLRCDPISGHDNLYWYRRVMGKEIKFLLHFVKESKQDESGMPNNRFLAERTGGTYSTLKVQPAELEDSGVYFCASSKGLNTEAFFGQGTRLTVV.

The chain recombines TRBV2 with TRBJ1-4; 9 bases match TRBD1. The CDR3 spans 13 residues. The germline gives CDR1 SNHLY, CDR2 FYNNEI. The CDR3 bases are TGTGCTACAACCCGGGACAGGGATGAAAAACTGTTTTTT. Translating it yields CATTRDRDEKLFF.

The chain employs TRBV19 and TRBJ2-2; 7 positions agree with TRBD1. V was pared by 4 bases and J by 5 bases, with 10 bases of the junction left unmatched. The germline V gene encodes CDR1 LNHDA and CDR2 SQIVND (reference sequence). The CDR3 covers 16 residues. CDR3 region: CASSTQGSSRTGELFF. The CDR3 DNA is TGTGCCAGTAGTACACAGGGGTCCTCGAGGACCGGGGAGCTGTTTTTT. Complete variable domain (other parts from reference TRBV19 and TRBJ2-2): DGGITQSPKYLFRKEGQNVTLSCEQNLNHDAMYWYRQDPGQGLRLIYYSQIVNDFQKGDIAEGYSVSREKKESFPLTVTSAQKNPTAFYLCASSTQGSSRTGELFFGEGSRLTVL.

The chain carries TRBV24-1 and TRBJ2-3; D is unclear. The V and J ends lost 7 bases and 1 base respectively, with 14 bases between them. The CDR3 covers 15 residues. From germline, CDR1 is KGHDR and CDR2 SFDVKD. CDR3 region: CATSTPGTGTDTQYF. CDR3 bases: TGTGCCACCAGCACTCCAGGTACCGGCACAGATACGCAGTATTTT.

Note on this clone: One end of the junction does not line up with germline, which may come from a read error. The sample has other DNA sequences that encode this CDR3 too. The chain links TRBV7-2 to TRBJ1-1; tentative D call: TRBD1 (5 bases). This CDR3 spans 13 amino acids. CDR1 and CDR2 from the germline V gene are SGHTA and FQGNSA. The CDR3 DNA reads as TGTGCCAGTAGCTCACGGGGGAGCACTGAAGCTTTCTTT. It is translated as CASSSRGSTEAFF. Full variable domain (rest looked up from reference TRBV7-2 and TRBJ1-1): GAGVSQSPSNKVTEKGKDVELRCDPISGHTALYWYRQSLGQGLEFLIYFQGNSAPDKSGLPSDRFSAERTGGSVSTLTIQRTQQEDSAVYLCASSSRGSTEAFFGQGTRLTVV.

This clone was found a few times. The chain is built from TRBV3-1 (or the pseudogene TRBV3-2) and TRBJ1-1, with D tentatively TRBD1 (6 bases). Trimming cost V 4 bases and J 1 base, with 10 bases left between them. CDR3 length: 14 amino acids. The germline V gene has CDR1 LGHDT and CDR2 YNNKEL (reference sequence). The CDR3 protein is CASSLGQKNTEAFF. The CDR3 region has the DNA TGTGCCAGCAGCCTCGGACAGAAGAACACTGAAGCTTTCTTT.